The 2 T cell receptor beta chains below all came from one sample that was sequenced in a study of blood T cell repertoires in COVID-19. Libraries were prepared by immunoSEQ multiplex PCR; TCRdb keeps only in-frame clonotypes and omits some of them. The table has over 110,000 clones, approximately 88% seen once. Sample: peripheral blood. All receptors derive from a woman in her 50s with acute or convalescent COVID-19.

This rearrangement joins TRBV18 to TRBJ1-4, with a weak D call TRBD1 (6 bases). V was cut by 1 base and J by 8 bases, with 17 bases left in between. Per germline, CDR1 KGHSH and CDR2 LQKENI. CDR3 length: 16 residues. CDR3 sequence reads: CASSPLTGSFDEKLFF. The CDR3 bases are TGTGCCAGCTCACCACTGACAGGCAGTTTTGACGAAAAACTGTTTTTT.

The J gene is TRBJ1-5, the V gene TRBV3-1 (or the pseudogene TRBV3-2); D is unclear. CDR3 length equals 16 residues. Germline V gives CDR1 LGHDT, CDR2 YNNKEL (reference sequence). The germline V and J ends were trimmed by 1 base and 5 bases, with 15 bases remaining between them. DNA of the CDR3: TGTGCCAGCAGCCAAGGAGGGCCGATCCCTCATCAGCCCCAGCATTTT. Translation: CASSQGGPIPHQPQHF.